Shown below are 27 T cell receptor beta chains from a single sample sequenced in a study of shared clonotypes between healthy human individuals. Profiling relied on immunoSEQ multiplex PCR, and the TCRdb table lists in-frame clones only, not all of them. The table lists about 550,000 clones, 95% to 96% of them singletons, with 0.11% in the top ten. Naive-designated CD8 cells lacked CD45RO, were positively enriched for CCR7, and omitted terminally differentiated effector memory CD45RA+ cells. Sample: naive CD8+ T cells sorted from blood. These receptors all stem from a woman in her 30s in good health.

CDR3 nucleotides: TGTGCCACGAGGGATTTCCAAGAGACCCAGTACTTC. This translates into CATRDFQETQYF. The chain recombines TRBV2 with TRBJ2-5; D may be TRBD2 (5 bases). CDR1 is SNHLY, CDR2 FYNNEI, per germline. V was clipped by 10 bases and J by 1 base, with 10 bases between them. The CDR3 runs to 12 residues.

This clone was counted a single time. This chain uses TRBV13 with TRBJ2-1, with 9 bases that match TRBD2. V lost 2 bases, J lost 8 bases, and 7 bases stayed unmatched. The length of the CDR3 is 15 residues. Germline CDR1 and CDR2: PRHDT and FYEKMQ (reference sequence). The CDR3 region is CASSLRFSGRDEQFF. As DNA, the CDR3 is TGTGCCAGCAGCTTACGGTTTAGCGGGAGAGATGAGCAGTTCTTC.

The chain recombines TRBV9 with TRBJ1-1, with a weak D call TRBD1 (5 bases). The CDR3 runs 14 residues. Deletions cut 2 bases from V and 4 bases from J, with 12 bases between. CDR1 and CDR2 from the germline V gene are SGDLS and YYNGEE. The CDR3 DNA follows: TGTGCCAGCAGCGTTATGCCGGGGGGCACTGAAGCTTTCTTT. Its translation: CASSVMPGGTEAFF.

This clone occurred once. The genes are TRBV27 and TRBJ2-1; D remains unclear. CDR1 is MNHEY, CDR2 SMNVEV, per germline (reference sequence). V lost 5 bases, J lost 9 bases, and 14 bases lay in between. This CDR3 has 13 residues. The CDR3 here is CASSPTPLGEQFF. CDR3 bases: TGTGCCAGCAGTCCGACTCCTTTAGGTGAGCAGTTCTTC.

The V gene is TRBV27, the J gene TRBJ2-1; D is perhaps TRBD2 (6 bases). Germline lookup yields CDR1 MNHEY and CDR2 SMNVEV (reference sequence). The V and J ends lost 0 bases and 1 base respectively, with 10 bases between them. The CDR3 contains 16 residues. DNA for the CDR3: TGTGCCAGCAGTTTATCGTGGGGGGAGTCCTACAATGAGCAGTTCTTC. Translated: CASSLSWGESYNEQFF.

The chain links TRBV29-1 to TRBJ2-1; D possibly corresponds to TRBD1 (6 bases). The CDR3 extends over 16 amino acids. V lost 1 base, J lost 0 bases, and 13 bases lay in between. Germline values: CDR1 SQVTM, CDR2 ANQGSEA. CDR3 DNA sequence: TGCAGCGTTGAAGGGACCCCAGGGGCCTCCTACAATGAGCAGTTCTTC. Translation: CSVEGTPGASYNEQFF.

The chain combines TRBV25-1 with TRBJ1-2; unclear D gene. V lost 6 bases, J lost 0 bases, and 20 bases lay in between. This CDR3 comprises 17 residues. Germline values: CDR1 MGHDK, CDR2 SYGVNS. The CDR3 coding sequence is TGTGCCAGCAGACGACGGGAGGCCAAAAAATCTAACTATGGCTACACCTTC. Translating gives CASRRREAKKSNYGYTF.

V and J are TRBV21-1 and TRBJ1-5; TRBD1 is the table's D call and was not checked against the DNA. TRBV21-1 counts as a pseudogene. This CDR3 comprises 15 residues. This CDR3 is CASRRGTGLYQPQHF. In DNA, the CDR3 is TGTGCCAGCAGAAGGGGGACAGGACTTTATCAGCCCCAGCATTTT.

V gene TRBV28 combines with J gene TRBJ1-5; 7 nucleotides align to TRBD1. The CDR3 covers 16 residues. V dropped 3 bases and J dropped 3; count of bases not matched to a gene: 8. The germline V gene has CDR1 MDHEN and CDR2 SYDVKM. CDR3 bases: TGTGCCAGCAGTTTTGCCGGGACAGACGACAATCAGCCCCAGCATTTT. Its protein product is CASSFAGTDDNQPQHF.

In regard to this clone: Other DNA sequences in the same sample also yield this CDR3. The V and J genes are TRBV28 and TRBJ2-7; the D is unclear. The CDR3 has 11 residues. Per the germline V gene, CDR1 is MDHEN and CDR2 is SYDVKM. V was pared by 3 bases and J by 4 bases, with 4 bases between. DNA for the CDR3: TGTGCCAGCAGTTTCTCATACGAGCAGTACTTC. Protein: CASSFSYEQYF.

This clone was observed a few times. The chain links TRBV27 to TRBJ1-5; TRBD1 is a possible D gene (6 bases). Trimming removed 3 bases at V and 7 bases at J, with 10 bases between. Per germline, CDR1 MNHEY and CDR2 SMNVEV (reference sequence). The CDR3 length is 13 residues. The CDR3 region has the DNA TGTGCCAGCAGTTTCCAGGGGTACCAGCCCCAGCATTTT. Its translation is CASSFQGYQPQHF.

This chain connects TRBV5-6 to TRBJ2-2; the D is unclear. V was trimmed by 0 bases and J by 8 bases, leaving 8 bases between them. The CDR3 covers 13 residues. CDR1 is SGHDT, CDR2 YYEEEE, per germline. This CDR3 is CASSLGASGELFF. The CDR3 coding sequence is TGTGCCAGCAGCTTGGGGGCCTCGGGGGAGCTGTTTTTT.

The J gene is TRBJ2-1, the V gene TRBV11-2; D gene ambiguous. This CDR3 contains 16 residues. Germline lookup yields CDR1 SGHAT and CDR2 FQNNGV. Deletions cut 3 bases from V and 3 bases from J, with 15 bases between. The DNA for the CDR3 is TGTGCCAGCAGCTTCGCCGGCGAGCAGGACTACAATGAGCAGTTCTTC. It is translated as CASSFAGEQDYNEQFF.

V gene TRBV4-1 combines with J gene TRBJ2-7; TRBD1 might be the D (6 bases). The germline gives CDR1 MGHRA, CDR2 YSYEKL. V lost 3 bases and J lost 4, with 19 bases in between. This CDR3 contains 16 residues. The CDR3 loop reads CASSHPSQGTPYEQYF. The CDR3 nucleotides read TGCGCCAGCAGCCACCCCTCGCAGGGGACACCTTACGAGCAGTACTTC.

J is TRBJ2-7 and V is TRBV2; 8 nucleotides align to TRBD1. V lost 3 bases and J lost 4; bases outside the gene matches: 8. From germline, CDR1 is SNHLY and CDR2 FYNNEI. The CDR3 consists of 15 residues. For the CDR3, the DNA is TGTGCCAGCAGTGATTGGACAGGGAAGGAATACGAGCAGTACTTC. This encodes CASSDWTGKEYEQYF.

This clone was picked up one time. CDR3 amino acids: CASSYGESSTEAFF. The CDR3 coding sequence is TGTGCCAGCAGTTACGGAGAAAGTTCCACTGAAGCTTTCTTT. The rearrangement uses TRBV6-5 and TRBJ1-1; unclear D gene. V lost 2 bases and J lost 4, with 11 bases in between. In germline, CDR1 is MNHEY, CDR2 SVGAGI. This CDR3 has 14 residues.

V is TRBV27 and J is TRBJ2-7, with 13 positions matching TRBD2. CDR1 is MNHEY and CDR2 is SMNVEV in the germline V gene (reference sequence). The CDR3 runs 17 residues. The trim removed 1 base at V and 3 bases at J, leaving 6 bases unmatched. The DNA of the CDR3 is TGTGCCAGCAGTTTATTACTAGCGGGAGGGCCGGGCTACGAGCAGTACTTC. Translated: CASSLLLAGGPGYEQYF.

The chain is built from TRBV19 and TRBJ2-2; TRBD2 agrees at 12 bases. This CDR3 has 17 amino acids. CDR1 and CDR2 from the germline V gene are LNHDA and SQIVND (reference sequence). V shed 6 bases and J 1 base; nucleotides not matched to a gene: 6. The CDR3 reads CASSPTSGSVNTGELFF. The CDR3 DNA follows: TGTGCCAGTAGCCCGACTAGCGGGAGCGTGAACACCGGGGAGCTGTTTTTT.

The chain uses TRBV28 and TRBJ1-6; unclear D gene. Trimming took off 3 bases at V and 4 bases at J, with 10 bases between the two ends. CDR1 is MDHEN and CDR2 is SYDVKM in the germline V gene. The CDR3 has 15 amino acids. For the CDR3, the DNA is TGTGCCAGCAGTTTCTCAGGATTTTATAATTCACCCCTCCACTTT. Amino acid sequence: CASSFSGFYNSPLHF.

This chain connects TRBV2 to TRBJ2-7, with 8 bases aligning to TRBD1. Germline assignment: CDR1 SNHLY and CDR2 FYNNEI. The CDR3 totals 13 residues. After removal of 8 bases from V and 3 bases from J, the junction contained 6 bases not matched to a gene. CDR3 amino acids: CASGPGTGYEQYF. CDR3 DNA: TGTGCCAGCGGACCAGGGACAGGCTACGAGCAGTACTTC.

V gene TRBV5-1 combines with J gene TRBJ2-5, with TRBD2 matching over 8 bases. Germline-derived CDR1 and CDR2 are SGHRS and YFSETQ. Germline trimming cut 4 bases from V and 5 bases from J; bases unmatched to any gene: 7. The CDR3 is 14 amino acids. This chain's CDR3 is CASSTGLALETQYF. CDR3 DNA: TGCGCCAGCAGCACCGGACTAGCCTTGGAGACCCAGTACTTC.

The chain links TRBV27 to TRBJ2-7; D is perhaps TRBD2 (5 bases). In germline, CDR1 is MNHEY, CDR2 SMNVEV (reference sequence). The CDR3 is made up of 14 amino acids. V was shortened by 8 bases and J by 0 bases, with 14 bases between the two germline ends. The CDR3 DNA is TGTGCCAGCGGACGGGATCCGAGCTCCTACGAGCAGTACTTC. Its protein is CASGRDPSSYEQYF.

The DNA for the CDR3 is TGTGCCAGCGGTTCAGACAGTGGTAATGAGCAGTTCTTC. Translation gives CASGSDSGNEQFF. The chain couples TRBV6-6 to TRBJ2-1, with D possibly being TRBD1 (5 bases). The germline V gene encodes CDR1 MNHNY and CDR2 SVGAGI (reference sequence). Trimming shortened V by 8 bases and J by 7 bases, and 15 bases separated the two germline ends. CDR3 length: 13 residues.

V is TRBV6-5 and J is TRBJ2-2; TRBD2 matches at 8 bases. Losses at the gene ends were 0 bases for V and 2 bases for J; bases not matched to a gene: 2. Germline V gives CDR1 MNHEY, CDR2 SVGAGI. The CDR3 runs to 16 residues. The CDR3 DNA reads TGTGCCAGCAGTTACTCAGGACTAGCAAACACCGGGGAGCTGTTTTTT. This translates into CASSYSGLANTGELFF.

The genes are TRBV6-5 and TRBJ1-5; a weak D match, TRBD1 (5 bases). V lost 6 bases and J lost 1, with 13 bases in between. The germline gives CDR1 MNHEY, CDR2 SVGAGI. This CDR3 has 15 residues. CDR3 amino acids: CASSDAGFSNQPQHF. CDR3 DNA: TGTGCCAGCAGCGACGCAGGGTTCAGCAATCAGCCCCAGCATTTT.

This clone was seen once. The V call is TRBV28, the J call TRBJ1-1; no definite D call. CDR1 MDHEN and CDR2 SYDVKM come from the germline V gene. The CDR3 is 12 amino acids. V was pared by 5 bases and J by 5 bases, with 9 bases between. This CDR3 reads CASSPARTEAFF. In DNA form, the CDR3 reads TGTGCCAGCAGTCCGGCGAGAACTGAAGCTTTCTTT. Full variable domain (outside the CDR3, taken from reference TRBV28 and TRBJ1-1): DVKVTQSSRYLVKRTGEKVFLECVQDMDHENMFWYRQDPGLGLRLIYFSYDVKMKEKGDIPEGYSVSREKKERFSLILESASTNQTSMYLCASSPARTEAFFGQGTRLTVV.

The chain recombines TRBV30 with TRBJ1-2; D not certain. This CDR3 is 13 amino acids long. CDR1 and CDR2 from the germline V gene are GTSNPN and SVGIG (reference sequence). V was cut by 0 bases and J by 6 bases, with 11 bases left in between. The CDR3 reads CAWSVLPGDGYTF. Here the CDR3 DNA reads TGTGCCTGGAGTGTATTGCCCGGGGATGGCTACACCTTC.